The sequence of this T cell receptor (beta chain) was determined in a study of human T cells and chemical hapten exposure. Whole-study context: Weekly diphenylcyclopropenone doses were given to patients' scalps across the approximately 22-week study. Patches that contained 0.01% DPC were applied to the upper back and read at 6 days. General study findings and limits: No shift was seen in TCRs above 1 in 1000 frequency with DPC sensitization.

Regarding time point: pre-sensitization, week 0. Stated treatment: therapeutic diphenylcyclopropenone sensitization with weekly scalp DPC. From germline, CDR1 is SGHAT and CDR2 FQNNGV. This CDR3 region has 14 residues. With 5 bases removed from V and 4 bases from J, the gap between germline ends came to 14 bases. Source study methods: A typical sample had 100,000 or so TCRs, with about 20,000 to 700,000 overall. TCRdb itself ran the RACE reads through MiXCR, one entry per CDR3 protein. TCRdb, not the original authors, processed these V and J calls. Of more than 300,000 distinct CDR3 sequences in the sample, 4% to 6% were seen once. There are a few counts of this clonotype. Its antigen is still unknown.

This clonotype originated in a woman aged 45-65 years with alopecia areata. Some clones in this sample may be carry-over from other donors' samples. V gene TRBV11-2 combines with J gene TRBJ1-2, with no clear D. Sequences were derived from whole blood, sampled in connection with sensitization to the hapten diphenylcyclopropenone (DPC). The CDR3 here is CASSATRRTYGYTF. The CDR3 DNA follows: TGTGCCAGCAGCGCCACTCGCCGAACCTATGGCTACACCTTC.